This T cell receptor beta chain stems from a study of CD8 T cells in Susac syndrome. Random hexamers were used to reverse transcribe an amount of roughly 0.5 to 1 ug RNA. Amplification of TCR beta CDR3 by immunoSEQ multiplex PCR spanned 54 Vbeta and 13 Jbeta. TCRdb redid the calling of the immunoSEQ multiplex PCR reads with MiXCR, one entry per CDR3 protein. Of about 180,000 distinct CDR3 sequences listed, nearly 97% are singletons. TCR beta sequencing covered blood CD8+ and CD4+ T cells. TEMRA cells were FACS-enriched, unlike CD8+ and CD4+ T cells, which were negatively isolated. The sequenced material came from CD4+ T cells from PBMCs. This receptor was obtained from a human donor with multiple sclerosis.

The CDR3 nucleotides read TGTGCCAGCAGAATCTCAGGGTCCTACGAGCAGTACTTC. Translated, it gives CASRISGSYEQYF. This rearrangement joins TRBV28 to TRBJ2-7, with D maybe TRBD1 (5 bases). Germline CDR1 is MDHEN and CDR2 is SYDVKM. Trimming took 6 bases from V and 1 from J, leaving 10 bases between them. CDR3 length: 13 residues. Looking up the rest from reference TRBV28 and TRBJ2-7 gives the full variable domain: DVKVTQSSRYLVKRTGEKVFLECVQDMDHENMFWYRQDPGLGLRLIYFSYDVKMKEKGDIPEGYSVSREKKERFSLILESASTNQTSMYLCASRISGSYEQYFGPGTRLTVT.